This T cell receptor beta chain appears in the sequencing data of a study of Ad26.COV2.S vaccination and SARS-CoV-2 variants. About the research overall: The donor participated in the COV1001 trial, in its Ad26.COV2.S arm.

Details on this clone: Its antigen is unknown.

Stated treatment: approximately 18 received Ad26.COV2.S at low or high dose, single or two shots; roughly five received placebo; per-sample allocation not given. Sample collection was performed on day 63 after the first vaccine or placebo injection. Clones were sequenced by immunoSEQ multiplex PCR, and TCRdb holds only the in-frame ones, with some missing. The table has fewer than 500,000 clones, 80% to 95% seen once. Losses at the gene ends were 5 bases for V and 1 base for J; bases not matched to a gene: 3. Germline CDR1 and CDR2: MNHEY and SVGAGI. CDR3 length: 14 residues. Findings of the study overall: People given the vaccine had a wider spike-specific TCR breadth than placebo recipients did. Whether participants received vaccine or placebo, their non-spike TCR breadth was similar. Using TCR breadth and depth analyses may have led to underestimated total T cell responses.

This sample comprised peripheral blood, obtained in a trial of Ad26.COV2.S vaccine versus placebo. The sequence was obtained from a person between 18 and 65 years old who received the Ad26.COV2.S COVID-19 vaccine or a placebo. The V gene is TRBV6-5, the J gene TRBJ1-1; 8 nucleotides agree with TRBD1. The chain's CDR3 is CASSRGQGNTEAFF. Here the CDR3 DNA reads TGTGCCAGCAGTCGAGGACAGGGGAACACTGAAGCTTTCTTT.